The rows below give T cell receptor beta chains drawn from one sample of a study of post-analysis software for immune sequencing data. TCRdb re-called the PCR reads with MiXCR, one entry per CDR3 protein. The sample has approximately 460,000 distinct CDR3 sequences, 45% seen once; the top ten hold roughly an eighth. The sample taken for sequencing was blood. All receptors come from a girl aged 5 to 17 with multiple sclerosis. The CDR3 runs from the conserved cysteine through the conserved F or W.

J,V,CDR3
TRBJ2-7,TRBV7-2,CASSLGHVLEQYF
TRBJ1-6,TRBV7-3,CALKDRESSYNSPLHF
TRBJ2-5,TRBV21-1,CASSKRRLAGGGETQYF
TRBJ2-5,TRBV6-5,CASSVPGIATQYF
TRBJ2-5,TRBV29-1,CSSREETQYF
TRBJ1-4,TRBV20-1,CSARDKGGTGDEKLFF
TRBJ2-5,TRBV5-1,CASSLGLFQETQYF
NA,TRBV28,CASSGTSGSFDEQYF
TRBJ2-1,TRBV20-1,CSANLGARNEQFF
TRBJ2-5,TRBV7-2,CASSLGYGETQYF
TRBJ2-7,TRBV19,CASSLPGTATYEQYF
TRBJ1-1,TRBV7-2,CVSSVTGEAFF
TRBJ2-5,TRBV7-3,CASSYGQGKAETQYF
TRBJ2-7,TRBV28,CASSLKGRGSYEQYF
TRBJ2-1,TRBV29-1,CSAKNGDEQFF
TRBJ1-5,TRBV27,CASSSNTGGYQPQHF
TRBJ2-2,TRBV5-1,CASSIEGQGDTGELFF
TRBJ2-7,TRBV20-1,CSARDTVLAGYSYEQYF
TRBJ2-3,TRBV27,CAIELAGRTDTRYF
TRBJ2-5,TRBV7-8,CASSLTSGIQETQYF
TRBJ2-7,TRBV3-1,CASSRGICYEQYF
TRBJ2-1,TRBV10-3,CAISESMMAGQEQFF
TRBJ2-3,TRBV5-1,CASSLTRSGRDGDTQYF
TRBJ2-5,TRBV6-5,CASSYSIGLETQYF
TRBJ2-7,TRBV3-1,CASSQEGGDAYEQYF
TRBJ2-1,TRBV5-1,CASSLGHQTARHEQFF
TRBJ2-5,TRBV20-1,CSAGTSGQETQYF
TRBJ2-1,TRBV6-9,CASSYSTGTGFISYNEQFF
TRBJ2-3,TRBV5-1,CASSVRSGTAHTDTQYF
TRBJ2-1,TRBV6-5,CASSYTGGYSYNEQFF
TRBJ2-7,TRBV9,CASTATGTASSYEQYF